These 10 T cell receptor beta chains were sequenced from one sample in a study of blood T cell repertoires in COVID-19. The data were produced by immunoSEQ multiplex PCR, yet TCRdb's version contains in-frame clones alone and is incomplete. The sample includes some 320,000 clones, over 85% of them seen just once. The sequencing sample was made of PBMCs or T cells enriched from blood (not recorded which). The receptor source for this set is a woman aged 45-65 years who had been exposed to COVID-19.

This clone has a count of ten or more. V and J are TRBV6-1 and TRBJ2-1; 7 nucleotides agree with TRBD2. With 2 bases clipped from V and 2 bases from J, the junction kept 3 bases outside the gene matches. CDR1 MNHNS and CDR2 SASEGT come from the germline V gene. This CDR3 has 15 amino acids. The CDR3, as DNA: TGTGCCAGCAGTGAAATGGGGGGGGCCTACAATGAGCAGTTCTTC. As protein: CASSEMGGAYNEQFF.

This chain uses TRBV19 with TRBJ1-5, with 8 bases aligning to TRBD1. The V segment lost 5 bases and the J segment 3 bases; nucleotides outside the gene matches: 9. CDR3 length equals 16 residues. Germline V gene data show CDR1 as LNHDA and CDR2 as SQIVND (reference sequence). CDR3 region: CASSSRTGYANQPQHF. DNA for the CDR3: TGTGCCAGTAGTTCTCGGACAGGGTACGCCAATCAGCCCCAGCATTTT.

CDR3 DNA sequence: TGTGCCTGGAGTCATCCAGGTCCTAGCCCCTATGGCTACACCTTC. This encodes CAWSHPGPSPYGYTF. The chain links TRBV30 to TRBJ1-2; no reliable D call. Trimming cost V 2 bases and J 4 bases, with 17 bases left between them. From germline, CDR1 is GTSNPN and CDR2 SVGIG (reference sequence). The CDR3 sequence is 15 residues long.

J is TRBJ1-5 and V is TRBV2, with D unclear. This CDR3 contains 13 residues. CDR1 is SNHLY, CDR2 FYNNEI, per germline. Deletions cut 6 bases from V and 7 bases from J, with 13 bases between. CDR3 nucleotides: TGTGCCAGCAGGCGCGGGGTAGGGCAGCCCCAGCATTTT. Its protein is CASRRGVGQPQHF.

This chain joins TRBV28 and TRBJ2-7, with D maybe TRBD1 (6 bases). Germline V CDR1 and CDR2: MDHEN, SYDVKM. V was trimmed by 8 bases and J by 3 bases, leaving 17 bases between them. The CDR3 sequence is 14 residues long. The CDR3 spells CASSTGSDRYEQYF. The CDR3 DNA sequence: TGTGCCAGCTCAACAGGGTCCGACCGCTACGAGCAGTACTTC.

The chain couples TRBV7-2 to TRBJ2-7; no clear D. This CDR3 is built from 14 residues. Germline-derived CDR1 and CDR2 are SGHTA and FQGNSA. V gave up 3 bases and J gave up 0 bases, with 9 bases separating them. Here the CDR3 DNA reads TGTGCCAGCAGCTTTAGTGTGCCCTCCTACGAGCAGTACTTC. It codes for CASSFSVPSYEQYF.

The V call is TRBV7-2, the J call TRBJ2-1; TRBD1 matches 8 bases. CDR3 length: 15 amino acids. J lost 5 bases, V lost 1 base, and 4 bases had no gene match. Germline CDR1 SGHTA, CDR2 FQGNSA. In DNA, the CDR3 is TGTGCCAGCAGCTTAGACAGGGGGATACACAATGAGCAGTTCTTC. Translation gives CASSLDRGIHNEQFF.

The chain uses TRBV19 and TRBJ1-4; D unresolved. The CDR3 runs to 13 residues. Germline assignment: CDR1 LNHDA and CDR2 SQIVND (reference sequence). V was pared by 7 bases and J by 4 bases, with 10 bases between. CDR3 DNA sequence: TGTGCCAGTAAGGGAGGAAATAATGAAAAACTGTTTTTT. Translation gives CASKGGNNEKLFF.

This rearrangement joins TRBV4-1 to TRBJ1-3, with TRBD1 matching 11 bases. With V trimmed by 0 bases and J by 0 bases, 7 bases remained unmatched. Germline lookup yields CDR1 MGHRA and CDR2 YSYEKL. This CDR3 has 19 residues. CDR3 amino acids: CASSQDSGQGAISGNTIYF. The CDR3 DNA reads TGCGCCAGCAGCCAAGATAGCGGACAGGGGGCGATCTCTGGAAACACCATATATTTT.

The chain joins TRBV28 to TRBJ1-1; D is uncertain. Germline lookup yields CDR1 MDHEN and CDR2 SYDVKM. The CDR3 totals 14 residues. Deletions cut 3 bases from V and 5 bases from J, with 13 bases between. The CDR3 bases are TGTGCCAGCAGTTTTACAGAGACTAGAACTGAAGCTTTCTTT. Translation: CASSFTETRTEAFF.